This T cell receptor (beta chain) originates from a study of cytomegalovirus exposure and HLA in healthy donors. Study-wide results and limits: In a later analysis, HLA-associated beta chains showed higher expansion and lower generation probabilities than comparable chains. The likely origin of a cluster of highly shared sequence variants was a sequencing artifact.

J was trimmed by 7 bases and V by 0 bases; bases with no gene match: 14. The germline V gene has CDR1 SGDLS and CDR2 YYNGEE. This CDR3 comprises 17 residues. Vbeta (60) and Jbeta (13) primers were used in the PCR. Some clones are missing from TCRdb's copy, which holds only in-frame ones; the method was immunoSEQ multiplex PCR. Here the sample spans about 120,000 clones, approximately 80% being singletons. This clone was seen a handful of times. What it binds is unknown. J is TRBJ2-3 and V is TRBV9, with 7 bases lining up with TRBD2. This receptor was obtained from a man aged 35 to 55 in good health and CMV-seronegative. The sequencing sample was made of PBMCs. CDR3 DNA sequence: TGTGCCAGCAGCGTAGCGGGTATTGGACGGGGGGAGAATACGCAGTATTTT. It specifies CASSVAGIGRGENTQYF. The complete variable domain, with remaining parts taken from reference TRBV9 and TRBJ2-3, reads DSGVTQTPKHLITATGQRVTLRCSPRSGDLSVYWYQQSLDQGLQFLIQYYNGEERAKGNILERFSAQQFPDLHSELNLSSLELGDSALYFCASSVAGIGRGENTQYFGPGTRLTVL.